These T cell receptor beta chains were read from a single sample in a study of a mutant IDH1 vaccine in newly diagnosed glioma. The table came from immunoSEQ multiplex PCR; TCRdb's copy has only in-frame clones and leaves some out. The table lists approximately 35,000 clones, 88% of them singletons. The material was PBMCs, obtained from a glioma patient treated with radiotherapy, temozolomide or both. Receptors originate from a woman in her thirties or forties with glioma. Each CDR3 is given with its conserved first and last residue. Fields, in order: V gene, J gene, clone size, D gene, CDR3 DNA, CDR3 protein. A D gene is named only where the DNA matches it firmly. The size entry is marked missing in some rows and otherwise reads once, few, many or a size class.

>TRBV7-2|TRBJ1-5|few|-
TGTGCCAGCAGCTTATCGGCTCAGCCCCAGCATTTT
CASSLSAQPQHF
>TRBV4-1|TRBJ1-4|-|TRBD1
TGCGCCAGCAGTCAGCTACAGGGGAGATATGAAAAACTGTTTTTT
CASSQLQGRYEKLFF
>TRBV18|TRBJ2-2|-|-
TGTGCCAGCTCACTCAGGAGGAACACCGGGGAGCTGTTTTTT
CASSLRRNTGELFF
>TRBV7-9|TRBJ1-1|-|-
TGTGCCAGCAGCTTTTCGGAGCGGAACACTGAAGCTTTCTTT
CASSFSERNTEAFF
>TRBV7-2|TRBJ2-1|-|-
TGTGCCAGCCGGGACTCTTACTCCTACAATGAGCAGTTCTTC
CASRDSYSYNEQFF
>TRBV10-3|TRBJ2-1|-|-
TGTGCCATCAGGGACGCCTCCTACAATGAGCAGTTCTTC
CAIRDASYNEQFF
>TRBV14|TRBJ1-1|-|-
TGTGCCAGCAGCCAAGGGCCGAACACTGAAGCTTTCTTT
CASSQGPNTEAFF
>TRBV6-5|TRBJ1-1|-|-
TGTGCCAGCAGTTACTCGAGCAGCGGCCAGAAGGGAGCTTTCTTT
CASSYSSSGQKGAFF
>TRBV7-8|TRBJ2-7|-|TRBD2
TGTGCCAGCACCCCCGAAGGCGGGAGGGCCTACGAGCAGTACTTC
CASTPEGGRAYEQYF
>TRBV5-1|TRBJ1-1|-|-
TGCGCCAGCAGCTTGGGAGGGGGAAAGAACACTGAAGCTTTCTTT
CASSLGGGKNTEAFF
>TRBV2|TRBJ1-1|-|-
TGTGCCAGCAGTGTTCCGGGAGGATGGACTGAAGCTTTCTTT
CASSVPGGWTEAFF
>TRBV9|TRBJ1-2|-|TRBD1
TGTGCCAGCAGCGCTCGGGGCAGGGGGCGCCCCGACTATGGCTACACCTTC
CASSARGRGRPDYGYTF
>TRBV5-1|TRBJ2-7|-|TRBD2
TGCGCCAGCAGGCCTGGAGTTAGCGGGAAAAACTACGAGCAGTACTTC
CASRPGVSGKNYEQYF
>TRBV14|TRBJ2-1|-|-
TGTGCCAGCAGCCAGGTTAGGTTCAACAATGAGCAGTTCTTC
CASSQVRFNNEQFF
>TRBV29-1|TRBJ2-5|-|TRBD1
TGCAGCGTTCAGACAGGGTTGCTGGAGACCCAGTACTTC
CSVQTGLLETQYF
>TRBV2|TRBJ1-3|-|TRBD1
TGTGCCAGCTCGACAGGGCCTGGAAACACCATATATTTT
CASSTGPGNTIYF
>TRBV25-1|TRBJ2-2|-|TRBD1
TGTGCCAGCAGTGAATATCGACAGGGGGGCACCGGGGAGCTGTTTTTT
CASSEYRQGGTGELFF
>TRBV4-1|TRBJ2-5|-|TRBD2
TGCGCCAGCAGCCAAGGAGCGGGATACGGGGAGACCCAGTACTTC
CASSQGAGYGETQYF
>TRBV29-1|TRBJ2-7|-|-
TGCAGCGCGGTAGGGTTGACAGACTACGAGCAGTACTTC
CSAVGLTDYEQYF